By sample share, the clone carrying this T cell receptor beta chain is medium-sized (0.01 to 0.1%). Its antigen remains unknown. The TCR beta libraries were generated through quantitative 5'-RACE incorporating molecular barcodes. TCRdb called the 5' RACE reads again in MiXCR, with one record for every CDR3 protein. Of around 6,700 distinct CDR3 sequences in the sample, approximately 2.7% were seen once. This entry belongs to a study of CD8 T cells in ankylosing spondylitis. Study outcomes and limitations: As reported, disease-linked clones showed significant enrichment in matched ankylosing spondylitis synovial fluid. Made up of about eight highly homologous variants, a TCR beta motif appeared characteristic of ankylosing spondylitis blood.

Germline loops: CDR1 SGDLS, CDR2 YYNGEE. The CDR3 has 14 residues. Trimming stripped 0 bases from V and 8 bases from J, with 12 bases between. Sequencing was carried out using blood, either unsorted or a sorted T cell fraction (not recorded which). This chain joins TRBV9 and TRBJ2-1, with unresolved D. This receptor was taken from a female donor with ankylosing spondylitis or in good health (not recorded which). The CDR3 sequence: CASSVGEKLHEQFF. The CDR3, as DNA: TGTGCCAGCAGCGTAGGGGAAAAGTTGCATGAGCAGTTCTTC. Combining the CDR3 with reference TRBV9 and TRBJ2-1 gives the whole variable domain DSGVTQTPKHLITATGQRVTLRCSPRSGDLSVYWYQQSLDQGLQFLIQYYNGEERAKGNILERFSAQQFPDLHSELNLSSLELGDSALYFCASSVGEKLHEQFFGPGTRLTVL.